This TCR beta chain stems from a study of blood T cells in healthy people across ages. Findings and limits, study-wide: Because donor CMV status was unknown, expanded clonotype changes were possibly confounded.

A J-beta primer mix and a sample-barcoded 5' primer were used in a second PCR of about 6 to 12 cycles. TCRdb reanalysed the 5' RACE reads using MiXCR and keeps one entry per CDR3 protein. The sample yields 1.5 million to 2 million distinct CDR3 sequences, about 30% seen once. This clonotype was counted only a few times. The antigen is not known. The sequence derives from a young woman in good health. Sequenced sample: blood.

CDR3 amino acids: CASSPRTSSVDEQFF. The CDR3 region has the DNA TGTGCCAGCAGCCCGAGGACTAGTTCTGTGGATGAGCAGTTCTTC. The chain joins TRBV7-9 to TRBJ2-1; the match to TRBD2 covers 7 bases. Germline V gene lookup returns CDR1 SEHNR and CDR2 FQNEAQ (reference sequence). The length of the CDR3 is 15 residues. V lost 5 bases, J lost 8 bases, and 12 bases stayed unmatched.